This TCR beta chain was sequenced in a study of CD4+ T cells in melanoma. Assay used: immunoSEQ multiplex PCR; TCRdb lists only in-frame clones, some missing. Altogether roughly 3,700 clones are present, around three quarters being singletons, with the ten largest covering around 10%. On this clone: The antigen is undetermined.

Broader study findings: Reportedly, melanoma neoantigen-specific CD4+ T cells showed varied differentiation states.

From germline, CDR1 is SGHDN and CDR2 FVKESK. There are 15 residues in the CDR3. V was trimmed by 7 bases and J by 0 bases, leaving 14 bases between them. The chain couples TRBV14 to TRBJ2-3, with D possibly matching TRBD2 (6 bases). This TCR came from a human donor with melanoma. Sequencing used tumor tissue. The CDR3 bases are TGTGCCAGCAAGGCGGCGGGACCGAGCACAGATACGCAGTATTTT. It encodes CASKAAGPSTDTQYF. Drawing the rest from reference TRBV14 and TRBJ2-3, the complete variable domain is EAGVTQFPSHSVIEKGQTVTLRCDPISGHDNLYWYRRVMGKEIKFLLHFVKESKQDESGMPNNRFLAERTGGTYSTLKVQPAELEDSGVYFCASKAAGPSTDTQYFGPGTRLTVL.